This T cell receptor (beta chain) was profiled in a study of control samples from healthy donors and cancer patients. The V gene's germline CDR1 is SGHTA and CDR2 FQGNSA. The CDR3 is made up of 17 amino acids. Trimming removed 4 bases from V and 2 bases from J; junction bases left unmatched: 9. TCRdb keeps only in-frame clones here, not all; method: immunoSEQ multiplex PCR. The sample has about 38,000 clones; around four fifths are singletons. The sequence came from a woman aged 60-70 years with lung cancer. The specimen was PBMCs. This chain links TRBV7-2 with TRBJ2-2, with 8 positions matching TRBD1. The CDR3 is CASSSPWGQVNTGELFF. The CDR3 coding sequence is TGTGCCAGCAGCTCCCCCTGGGGACAGGTTAACACCGGGGAGCTGTTTTTT.